This TCR beta chain was identified in a study of CD8 T cells in Susac syndrome. cDNA came from roughly 0.47 to 1 ug RNA primed by random hexamers. Amplification of TCR beta CDR3 spanned 54 Vbeta and 13 Jbeta via immunoSEQ multiplex PCR. TCRdb re-called the immunoSEQ multiplex PCR reads through MiXCR, storing one row per CDR3 protein. This sample has 150,000 to 200,000 distinct CDR3 sequences; approximately 93% occur once, and the top ten carry 0.09% to 0.1%. CDR1 is MNHEY and CDR2 is SVGAGI in the germline V gene. The V and J ends lost 2 bases and 0 bases respectively, with 16 bases between them. The CDR3 has 17 amino acids. The multiple sclerosis control cohort comprised treatment-naive individuals presenting with stable or active relapsing-remitting disease.

The chain joins TRBV6-5 to TRBJ2-5, with a possible D match to TRBD2 (5 bases). Material for sequencing was CD4+ T cells from PBMCs. This TCR derives from a human donor with multiple sclerosis. Written as DNA, the CDR3 is TGTGCCAGCAGTTACGGGCGGGCACCACCGTACCAAGAGACCCAGTACTTC. Protein: CASSYGRAPPYQETQYF.